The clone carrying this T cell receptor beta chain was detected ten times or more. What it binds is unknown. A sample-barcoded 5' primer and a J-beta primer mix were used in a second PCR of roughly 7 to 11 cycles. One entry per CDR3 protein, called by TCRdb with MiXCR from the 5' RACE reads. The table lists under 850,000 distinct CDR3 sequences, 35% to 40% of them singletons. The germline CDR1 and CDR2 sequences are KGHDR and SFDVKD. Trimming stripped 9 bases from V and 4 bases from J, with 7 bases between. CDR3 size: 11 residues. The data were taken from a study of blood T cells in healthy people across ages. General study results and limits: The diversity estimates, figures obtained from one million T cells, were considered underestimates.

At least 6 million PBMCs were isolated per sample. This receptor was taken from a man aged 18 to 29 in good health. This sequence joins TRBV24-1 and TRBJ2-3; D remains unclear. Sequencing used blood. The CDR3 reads CATQSADTQYF. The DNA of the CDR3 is TGTGCCACCCAGTCGGCAGATACGCAGTATTTT.